This T cell receptor (beta chain) came from a study of blood T cell repertoires in COVID-19. Study at large: Material from acute and convalescent COVID-19 was sourced from the United States, Italy and Spain.

In germline, CDR1 is GTSNPN, CDR2 SVGIG (reference sequence). CDR3 size: 18 residues. Trimming cost V 2 bases and J 0 bases; bases outside gene matches: 13. Some clones are missing from TCRdb's copy, which holds only in-frame ones; the method was immunoSEQ multiplex PCR. The sample contains over 120,000 clones, about nine tenths of which appear only once. Cohort allocation depended upon clinical history that participants reported. Sequencing was performed on PBMCs or T cells enriched from blood (not recorded which). This TCR was sampled from a man between 60 and 75 years old who had recovered from COVID-19. The chain links TRBV30 to TRBJ2-1; 7 nucleotides line up with TRBD2. The CDR3 DNA reads as TGTGCCTGGAGTTCGGGTGCTAGCGGCCTGAGCTCCTACAATGAGCAGTTCTTC. Translated, it gives CAWSSGASGLSSYNEQFF.